The rows below give T cell receptor beta chains drawn from one sample of a study of spatial heterogeneity in lung cancer. Each CDR3 protein is one row after TCRdb ran MiXCR on the 5' RACE reads. The sample yields approximately 92,000 distinct CDR3 sequences, roughly 12% seen once. The sequences come from PBMCs, collected at surgery. These receptors all come from a male donor with early-stage non-small cell lung cancer. Both conserved end residues are part of each CDR3. The D gene is left open where the match is weak. Rows may omit the clone size; those that give it use once, few, many or a size class.

D gene	clone size	V gene	J gene	CDR3 protein	CDR3 DNA
NA	NA	TRBV15	TRBJ2-5	CATSRGGHQETQYF	TGTGCCACCAGCAGAGGAGGGCATCAAGAGACCCAGTACTTC
NA	NA	TRBV6-2/TRBV6-3	TRBJ2-5	CASSNQLARDTFAQYF	TGTGCCAGCAGCAACCAACTAGCTCGGGATACCTTCGCCCAGTACTTC
NA	few	TRBV5-1	TRBJ2-2	CASSTRITGELFF	TGCGCCAGCAGCACCAGAATCACCGGGGAGCTGTTTTTT
TRBD2	many	TRBV6-5	TRBJ2-4	CASRTRTSGSIQYF	TGTGCCAGCAGGACCCGGACTAGCGGGTCCATTCAGTACTTC
NA	few	TRBV6-6	TRBJ2-1	CASSYSRNYNEQFF	TGTGCCAGCAGTTACTCGAGAAACTACAATGAGCAGTTCTTC
NA	NA	TRBV6-5	TRBJ2-7	CASSYSEATYEQYF	TGTGCCAGCAGTTACAGTGAGGCTACCTACGAGCAGTACTTC
NA	few	TRBV29-1	TRBJ2-3	CSVRGADTQYF	TGCAGCGTCAGAGGGGCAGATACGCAGTATTTT
TRBD1	few	TRBV2	TRBJ1-5	CASKGDRAGNQPQHF	TGTGCCAGCAAGGGGGACAGGGCGGGCAATCAGCCCCAGCATTTT
TRBD1	few	TRBV20-1	TRBJ2-7	CSAEGQGIPYEQYF	TGCAGTGCTGAAGGACAGGGGATCCCCTACGAGCAGTACTTC
NA	few	TRBV29-1	TRBJ2-3	CSVAPSSTDTQYF	TGCAGCGTCGCCCCTAGTAGTACAGATACGCAGTATTTT
TRBD1	NA	TRBV30	TRBJ1-3	CAWSREGALSGNTIYF	TGTGCCTGGAGTAGGGAGGGGGCCCTTTCTGGAAACACCATATATTTT
NA	many	TRBV20-1	TRBJ2-3	CSARSLSRAISTDTQYF	TGCAGTGCTAGATCCCTTTCGAGAGCGATTAGCACAGATACGCAGTATTTT
NA	few	TRBV29-1	TRBJ2-2	CSVTRPGTRTAGELFF	TGCAGCGTCACCCGGCCCGGGACAAGAACGGCCGGGGAGCTGTTTTTT
NA	many	TRBV5-8	TRBJ1-3	CASSYDRFSGNTIYF	TGTGCCAGCAGTTACGACAGGTTCTCTGGAAACACCATATATTTT
TRBD2	NA	TRBV28	TRBJ2-2	CASSYAGRASGELFF	TGTGCCAGCAGTTATGCCGGGAGGGCCTCCGGGGAGCTGTTTTTT
NA	NA	TRBV7-8	TRBJ1-5	CASSLPSGGNQPQHF	TGTGCCAGCAGCTTGCCCAGCGGGGGCAATCAGCCCCAGCATTTT
TRBD2	few	TRBV7-2	TRBJ2-1	CASSLGGTSEDEQFF	TGTGCCAGCAGCTTAGGGGGGACTAGCGAGGATGAGCAGTTCTTC
TRBD1	few	TRBV10-2	TRBJ1-3	CASSPDRASGNTIYF	TGCGCCAGCAGCCCGGACAGGGCCTCTGGAAACACCATATATTTT
NA	few	TRBV11-2	TRBJ1-4	CASSLAFEKLFF	TGTGCCAGCAGCTTAGCGTTTGAAAAACTGTTTTTT
NA	few	TRBV27	TRBJ2-3	CASRRISPDTQYF	TGTGCCAGCAGACGAATTTCGCCCGATACGCAGTATTTT
NA	NA	TRBV3-1	TRBJ2-1	CASSQGVEQAREQFF	TGTGCCAGCAGCCAAGGAGTGGAGCAGGCGCGGGAGCAGTTCTTC
TRBD2	NA	TRBV6-6	TRBJ2-1	CASSGTSGGHYNEQFF	TGTGCCAGCAGCGGGACTAGCGGGGGGCATTACAATGAGCAGTTCTTC
NA	once	TRBV12-3/TRBV12-4	TRBJ1-6	CASRPGHVNSPLHF	TGTGCCAGCAGGCCGGGACACGTTAATTCACCCCTCCACTTT
NA	NA	TRBV14	TRBJ1-5	CASSQSGNQPQHF	TGTGCCAGCAGCCAATCAGGGAATCAGCCCCAGCATTTT
TRBD2	few	TRBV18	TRBJ2-7	CASSLSPSGSSYEQYF	TGTGCCAGCTCACTCTCCCCTAGCGGGAGCTCCTACGAGCAGTACTTC
NA	many	TRBV2	TRBJ2-3	CASSEGSDTQYF	TGTGCCAGCAGTGAAGGATCAGATACGCAGTATTTT
NA	NA	TRBV11-2	TRBJ1-6	CASSLWGAGSNSPLHF	TGTGCCAGCAGCTTATGGGGGGCAGGGTCTAATTCACCCCTCCACTTT
NA	many	TRBV28	TRBJ2-4	CASSLSAPRGWYF	TGTGCCAGCAGTTTATCCGCCCCGAGGGGTTGGTACTTC
TRBD2	NA	TRBV5-1	TRBJ2-5	CASSSPLAGTQETQYF	TGCGCCAGCAGCTCGCCACTAGCGGGGACCCAAGAGACCCAGTACTTC
NA	NA	TRBV4-1	TRBJ2-5	CASSRRPSSYQETQYF	TGCGCCAGCAGCCGAAGGCCGAGCTCGTACCAAGAGACCCAGTACTTC
TRBD1	few	TRBV7-9	TRBJ2-2	CASSLQGAVSGELFF	TGTGCCAGCAGTTTACAGGGGGCGGTTTCCGGGGAGCTGTTTTTT
NA	NA	TRBV7-3	TRBJ2-1	CASSLRSGYNEQFF	TGTGCCAGCAGCTTAAGGTCGGGGTACAATGAGCAGTTCTTC
NA	NA	TRBV20-1	TRBJ1-1	CSARDQGPANTEAFF	TGCAGTGCTAGAGATCAGGGACCAGCGAACACTGAAGCTTTCTTT
NA	few	TRBV7-8	TRBJ1-1	CASSWGGTEAFF	TGTGCCAGCAGCTGGGGGGGCACTGAAGCTTTCTTT
NA	NA	TRBV12-3/TRBV12-4	TRBJ2-1	CASSLALANNEQFF	TGTGCCAGCAGTTTGGCGTTGGCTAACAATGAGCAGTTCTTC
NA	NA	TRBV2	TRBJ2-2	CASNLLSDISGELFF	TGTGCCAGCAACCTACTTTCGGACATATCCGGGGAGCTGTTTTTT
NA	NA	TRBV5-1	TRBJ1-1	CASSLLQGTEAFF	TGCGCCAGCAGCTTGTTGCAGGGTACTGAAGCTTTCTTT
NA	NA	TRBV15	TRBJ1-6	CATSRPGLNSPLHF	TGTGCCACCAGCAGGCCGGGTCTAAATTCACCCCTCCACTTT
NA	NA	TRBV7-2	TRBJ1-2	CASTSGQGYGYTF	TGTGCCAGCACCTCGGGGCAGGGGTATGGCTACACCTTC
TRBD1	many	TRBV7-2	TRBJ1-2	CASSLGGTGATSYGYTF	TGTGCCAGCAGCTTAGGCGGGACAGGGGCCACAAGCTATGGCTACACCTTC
TRBD1	NA	TRBV9	TRBJ1-6	CASSTERTGGHSPLHF	TGTGCCAGCAGCACCGAAAGGACAGGGGGGCATTCACCCCTCCACTTT
NA	many	TRBV12-3/TRBV12-4	TRBJ1-4	CASSLAGLDEKLFF	TGTGCCAGCAGTTTAGCGGGTCTTGATGAAAAACTGTTTTTT
NA	NA	TRBV27	TRBJ2-1	CASSPRGAHFDEQFF	TGTGCCAGCAGTCCTCGGGGGGCCCATTTCGATGAGCAGTTCTTC
TRBD2	NA	TRBV20-1	TRBJ2-1	CSAISGLAGGYNEQFF	TGCAGTGCTATCTCGGGACTAGCGGGAGGCTACAATGAGCAGTTCTTC
TRBD2	NA	TRBV27	TRBJ2-4	CASSTLTSGRAPSPYF	TGTGCCAGCAGTACCTTGACTAGCGGGAGGGCTCCCTCCCCATACTTC